These 20 T cell receptor beta chains were sequenced from one sample in a study of blood T cell repertoires in COVID-19. Method: immunoSEQ multiplex PCR; TCRdb's copy keeps in-frame clones and lacks some. Here the sample spans about 18,000 clones, roughly 87% being singletons. Material: peripheral blood. The origin of the receptors is a human donor in a cohort sampled during active COVID-19. The donor label of this sample is uncertain.

This clone is medium-sized in the sample. The rearrangement links TRBV28 to TRBJ2-5; D call uncertain. This CDR3 region has 16 residues. The V gene lost 3 bases and the J gene lost 2 bases, with 16 bases spanning the gap. CDR1 and CDR2 (germline): MDHEN, SYDVKM. Written as DNA, the CDR3 is TGTGCCAGCAGTTTGATGGGCCCTCGCCGTCAAGAGACCCAGTACTTC. Its translation: CASSLMGPRRQETQYF.

The chain employs TRBV7-9 and TRBJ1-6, with 8 positions matching TRBD1. J was trimmed by 8 bases and V by 5 bases; bases with no gene match: 8. Germline values: CDR1 SEHNR, CDR2 FQNEAQ (reference sequence). The CDR3 runs to 15 residues. This chain's CDR3 is CASSPSGQGYSPLHF. CDR3 in DNA: TGTGCCAGCAGCCCCAGCGGACAGGGTTATTCACCCCTCCACTTT.

The chain links TRBV28 to TRBJ2-7; D is ambiguous. V was pared by 4 bases and J by 3 bases, with 4 bases between. CDR3 length: 11 amino acids. CDR1 is MDHEN, CDR2 SYDVKM, per germline. Here the CDR3 reads CASSYSYEQYF. The DNA of the CDR3 is TGTGCCAGCAGTTATAGCTACGAGCAGTACTTC.

The chain recombines TRBV2 with TRBJ1-4; the match to TRBD1 covers 10 bases. V gave up 6 bases and J gave up 8 bases; unmatched junction bases: 6. CDR3 length: 14 residues. The germline CDR1 and CDR2 sequences are SNHLY and FYNNEI. In DNA form, the CDR3 reads TGTGCCAGCAGACCGGGACAGGGGAGAGAAAAACTGTTTTTT. Protein: CASRPGQGREKLFF.

J is TRBJ2-1 and V is TRBV7-9, with 7 bases that match TRBD2. Germline CDR1 reads SEHNR; CDR2 reads FQNEAQ (reference sequence). The CDR3 length is 15 residues. After removal of 5 bases from V and 7 bases from J, the junction contained 11 bases not matched to a gene. The CDR3 loop reads CASSRGLGAGNEQFF. The CDR3 DNA is TGTGCCAGCAGCCGAGGACTAGGGGCTGGAAATGAGCAGTTCTTC. The full variable domain, its missing parts supplied by reference TRBV7-9 and TRBJ2-1, is DTGVSQNPRHKITKRGQNVTFRCDPISEHNRLYWYRQTLGQGPEFLTYFQNEAQLEKSRLLSDRFSAERPKGSFSTLEIQRTEQGDSAMYLCASSRGLGAGNEQFFGPGTRLTVL.

This clone was counted a single time. The chain joins TRBV6-6 to TRBJ1-2; D not certain. V lost 6 bases to trimming and J lost 2 bases, with 13 bases between them. From germline, CDR1 is MNHNY and CDR2 SVGAGI (reference sequence). The CDR3 runs to 14 residues. For the CDR3, the DNA is TGTGCCAGCAGCCTACGGTTCGGGAACTATGGCTACACCTTC. Its protein product is CASSLRFGNYGYTF.

The V and J genes are TRBV11-3 and TRBJ2-5; D is unclear. V lost 0 bases, J lost 7 bases, and 9 bases lay in between. Germline V gives CDR1 SGHNT, CDR2 YENEEA. The length of the CDR3 is 13 residues. CDR3 protein: CASSLDFGATQYF. In DNA, the CDR3 is TGTGCCAGCAGCTTAGATTTCGGTGCGACCCAGTACTTC.

The chain uses TRBV18 and TRBJ1-4, with unresolved D. CDR3 length: 14 amino acids. V lost 5 bases, J lost 8 bases, and 15 bases lay in between. The germline gives CDR1 KGHSH, CDR2 LQKENI. CDR3 nucleotides: TGTGCCAGCTCATCCGGGATGGAGAGGGAAAAACTGTTTTTT. Protein sequence: CASSSGMEREKLFF.

The chain employs TRBV30 and TRBJ2-3, with 13 nucleotides matching TRBD2. Trimming took 3 bases from V and 1 from J; bases not matched to a gene: 13. The germline CDR1 and CDR2 sequences are GTSNPN and SVGIG (reference sequence). This CDR3 contains 19 residues. CDR3 DNA: TGTGCCTGGAGCCTTCGGACTAGCGGGAGTGTAGCTGGCACAGATACGCAGTATTTT. Translated: CAWSLRTSGSVAGTDTQYF.

The chain joins TRBV6-5 to TRBJ2-2, with D perhaps TRBD2 (7 bases). V was clipped by 7 bases and J by 4 bases, with 16 bases between them. CDR3 length equals 15 residues. CDR1 is MNHEY and CDR2 is SVGAGI in the germline V gene. The CDR3: CASTQGRGLTGELFF. CDR3 nucleotide sequence: TGTGCCAGCACTCAGGGGAGGGGTCTCACCGGGGAGCTGTTTTTT.

The chain links TRBV10-3 to TRBJ2-5, with 8 bases that match TRBD2. This CDR3 has 15 amino acids. Germline V lookup: CDR1 ENHRY, CDR2 SYGVKD. J gave up 5 bases and V 11 bases, and 16 bases lay outside the gene matches. The CDR3 sequence is CAAGGGTSGSETQYF. CDR3 bases: TGTGCCGCCGGCGGGGGAACTAGCGGTTCCGAGACCCAGTACTTC.

In this sample, this clone is large. The J gene is TRBJ2-3, the V gene TRBV27; D is undetermined. V lost 2 bases to trimming and J lost 0 bases, with 3 bases between them. Germline CDR1 is MNHEY and CDR2 is SMNVEV (reference sequence). CDR3 length equals 13 residues. The CDR3 sequence: CASSLLSTDTQYF. The CDR3 DNA follows: TGTGCCAGCAGTTTACTTAGCACAGATACGCAGTATTTT.

V gene TRBV30 combines with J gene TRBJ2-1, with 7 positions matching TRBD1. J lost 4 bases, V lost 4 bases, and 7 bases had no gene match. Germline V CDR1 and CDR2: GTSNPN, SVGIG (reference sequence). The length of the CDR3 is 14 residues. The CDR3: CAWKRDRVYNEQFF. The CDR3 DNA reads as TGTGCCTGGAAGCGAGACAGGGTGTACAATGAGCAGTTCTTC.

V is TRBV19 and J is TRBJ1-1, with D uncertain. The CDR3 is 17 residues long. Trimming stripped 7 bases from V and 1 base from J, with 22 bases between. CDR1 and CDR2 (germline): LNHDA, SQIVND (reference sequence). In DNA, the CDR3 is TGTGCCAGTATCCACGACACCCTGGGTATGGGGAACACTGAAGCTTTCTTT. As protein: CASIHDTLGMGNTEAFF.

This rearrangement joins TRBV29-1 to TRBJ1-1; D may be TRBD1 (5 bases). With 5 bases removed from V and 6 bases from J, the gap between germline ends came to 16 bases. The V gene's germline CDR1 is SQVTM and CDR2 ANQGSEA. The CDR3 runs 13 residues. CDR3 DNA: TGCAGCGTTAGTCAGGGCAGTAGTGCTGAAGCTTTCTTT. Protein: CSVSQGSSAEAFF.

This rearrangement joins TRBV10-2 to TRBJ2-5, with TRBD1 identical over 7 bases. This CDR3 has 14 residues. Looked up from germline, CDR1 is WSHSY and CDR2 is SAAADI. Germline trimming cut 8 bases from V and 5 bases from J; bases unmatched to any gene: 11. This CDR3 reads CASRAGTAGETQYF. CDR3 sequence (DNA): TGCGCCAGCCGGGCTGGGACAGCAGGGGAGACCCAGTACTTC.

The V gene is TRBV19, the J gene TRBJ2-5, with D perhaps matching TRBD1 (5 bases). Per the germline V gene, CDR1 is LNHDA and CDR2 is SQIVND (reference sequence). V was trimmed by 8 bases and J by 5 bases, leaving 24 bases between them. The CDR3 is 16 residues long. The CDR3 DNA reads as TGTGCCAGTTCTCCAACCGCCGCAGGGTCGTGGGAGACCCAGTACTTC. Protein sequence: CASSPTAAGSWETQYF.

The chain recombines TRBV5-1 with TRBJ2-1, with 8 bases that match TRBD1. The V and J ends lost 0 bases and 4 bases, in that order; junction bases with no gene match: 6. This CDR3 is 16 amino acids long. Germline values: CDR1 SGHRS, CDR2 YFSETQ. The CDR3 DNA is TGCGCCAGCAGCTTGGCAGGGGGCTTTGGATACAATGAGCAGTTCTTC. The encoded protein is CASSLAGGFGYNEQFF.

This clone was observed once. The genes are TRBV9 and TRBJ1-3; D remains ambiguous. The ends were cut back, 3 bases at V and 0 bases at J, with 13 bases in the middle. CDR3 length equals 16 residues. The germline CDR1 and CDR2 sequences are SGDLS and YYNGEE. This CDR3 is CASSALPVDSGNTIYF. In nucleotides, the CDR3 is TGTGCCAGCAGCGCCCTTCCAGTTGACTCTGGAAACACCATATATTTT. The full variable domain, completed using reference TRBV9 and TRBJ1-3, is DSGVTQTPKHLITATGQRVTLRCSPRSGDLSVYWYQQSLDQGLQFLIQYYNGEERAKGNILERFSAQQFPDLHSELNLSSLELGDSALYFCASSALPVDSGNTIYFGEGSWLTVV.

This chain links TRBV5-1 with TRBJ2-5; 10 bases fit TRBD2. The CDR3 has 15 amino acids. V lost 0 bases, J lost 4 bases, and 3 bases stayed unmatched. The germline V gene has CDR1 SGHRS and CDR2 YFSETQ. The CDR3 DNA sequence: TGCGCCAGCAGCTTGGTGAGCGGGAGGGGAGAGACCCAGTACTTC. It specifies CASSLVSGRGETQYF.